Below, 27 T cell receptor beta chains from the same sample are listed, as sequenced in a study of blood T cell repertoires in COVID-19. Profiling relied on immunoSEQ multiplex PCR, and the TCRdb table lists in-frame clones only, not all of them. Here the sample spans 130,000 or so clones, 70% to 85% being singletons. Sequencing used peripheral blood. The receptor set was obtained from a woman aged 80 or over with acute or convalescent COVID-19.

The CDR3 sequence: CASGVVRGEYDGYTF. The CDR3 DNA follows: TGTGCCAGCGGAGTAGTACGGGGGGAGTACGATGGCTACACCTTC. The chain recombines TRBV28 with TRBJ1-2; D possibly corresponds to TRBD1 (5 bases). The length of the CDR3 is 15 residues. The V end lost 8 bases, the J end lost 6 bases, and 22 bases lay between the germline ends. Germline V gene sequence: CDR1 MDHEN, CDR2 SYDVKM.

This clone was detected only once. This sequence joins TRBV5-4 and TRBJ1-2, with 9 bases matching TRBD1. This CDR3 contains 14 residues. J gave up 9 bases and V 4 bases, and 10 bases lay outside the gene matches. Germline values: CDR1 SGHNT, CDR2 YYREEE (reference sequence). The CDR3 sequence: CASSLGRDRVRYTF. In DNA, the CDR3 is TGTGCCAGCAGCCTGGGCCGGGACAGGGTTCGCTACACCTTC. Complete variable domain (other parts from reference TRBV5-4 and TRBJ1-2): ETGVTQSPTHLIKTRGQQVTLRCSSQSGHNTVSWYQQALGQGPQFIFQYYREEENGRGNFPPRFSGLQFPNYSSELNVNALELDDSALYLCASSLGRDRVRYTFGSGTRLTVV.

J is TRBJ1-2 and V is TRBV5-5; 8 positions match TRBD1. Trimming at V came to 4 bases and at J to 4 bases, leaving 6 bases not matched to a gene. Germline loops: CDR1 SGHKS, CDR2 YYEKEE (reference sequence). CDR3 length: 14 amino acids. The CDR3 here is CASSPGQGVYGYTF. CDR3 nucleotides: TGTGCCAGCAGCCCTGGACAGGGAGTCTATGGCTACACCTTC. Drawing the rest from reference TRBV5-5 and TRBJ1-2, the complete variable domain is DAGVTQSPTHLIKTRGQQVTLRCSPISGHKSVSWYQQVLGQGPQFIFQYYEKEERGRGNFPDRFSARQFPNYSSELNVNALLLGDSALYLCASSPGQGVYGYTFGSGTRLTVV.

V gene TRBV15 combines with J gene TRBJ2-1, with 7 bases identical to TRBD1. V lost 0 bases, J lost 4 bases, and 6 bases stayed unmatched. Per germline, CDR1 LNHNV and CDR2 YYDKDF (reference sequence). The CDR3 runs to 16 residues. CDR3 in DNA: TGTGCCACCAGCAGAGATGCTGGGACAGTGTACAATGAGCAGTTCTTC. Translated, it gives CATSRDAGTVYNEQFF.

The rearrangement joins TRBV5-4 to TRBJ2-1; 15 nucleotides line up with TRBD2. The CDR3 has 18 residues. The germline gives CDR1 SGHNT, CDR2 YYREEE (reference sequence). V lost 4 bases, J lost 0 bases, and 5 bases stayed unmatched. CDR3 DNA sequence: TGTGCCAGCAGCCTGGGACTAGCGGGGGGACGCTCCTACAATGAGCAGTTCTTC. It codes for CASSLGLAGGRSYNEQFF.

This clone was detected once. The chain uses TRBV7-9 and TRBJ2-3; D perhaps matches TRBD2 (6 bases). The CDR3 has 16 residues. V dropped 3 bases and J dropped 1 base, with 14 bases sitting between them. Germline V gene data show CDR1 as SEHNR and CDR2 as FQNEAQ (reference sequence). The CDR3 DNA sequence: TGTGCCAGCAGCTTCACCGGGACTCCCGGCACAGATACGCAGTATTTT. Residues: CASSFTGTPGTDTQYF.

This chain joins TRBV3-1 (or the pseudogene TRBV3-2) and TRBJ1-1; D is ambiguous. The V gene lost 2 bases and the J gene lost 4 bases, with 8 bases spanning the gap. In germline, CDR1 is LGHDT, CDR2 YNNKEL (reference sequence). The CDR3 is 13 amino acids. The CDR3 bases are TGTGCCAGCAGCCAACGGGTTGTCACTGAAGCTTTCTTT. Translating gives CASSQRVVTEAFF.

The chain is built from TRBV28 and TRBJ1-1; weak D call: TRBD1 (5 bases). Germline assignment: CDR1 MDHEN and CDR2 SYDVKM. V dropped 3 bases and J dropped 5 bases, with 13 bases sitting between them. This CDR3 region has 14 residues. CDR3 sequence reads: CASSLNRRLTEAFF. The CDR3 DNA reads TGTGCCAGCAGTTTGAACAGGAGACTGACTGAAGCTTTCTTT.

In this sample, this clone turned up a few times. The rearrangement links TRBV30 to TRBJ1-4, with D perhaps matching TRBD1 (5 bases). There are 15 residues in the CDR3. Germline V gives CDR1 GTSNPN, CDR2 SVGIG (reference sequence). The germline V and J ends were trimmed by 2 bases and 8 bases, with 18 bases remaining between them. The CDR3 region is CAWSPREGSGEKLFF. As DNA, the CDR3 is TGTGCCTGGAGTCCCCGTGAAGGGTCAGGGGAAAAACTGTTTTTT.

The V call is TRBV2, the J call TRBJ2-7; D gene ambiguous. This CDR3 has 13 amino acids. The V end was cut by 8 bases, the J end by 0 bases, with 11 bases between. The V gene's germline CDR1 is SNHLY and CDR2 FYNNEI. Written as DNA, the CDR3 is TGTGCCAGCGGAATTGGGCGCTCCTACGAGCAGTACTTC. Protein: CASGIGRSYEQYF.

The V call is TRBV4-1, the J call TRBJ1-3; 9 nucleotides line up with TRBD1. V gave up 2 bases and J gave up 8 bases; unmatched junction bases: 7. This CDR3 contains 15 residues. Germline V gene sequence: CDR1 MGHRA, CDR2 YSYEKL. The CDR3 spells CASSQPGQGTYTIYF. CDR3 DNA sequence: TGCGCCAGCAGCCAACCGGGACAGGGTACTTACACCATATATTTT.

The count of this clone is one. The rearrangement uses TRBV7-2 and TRBJ2-7; perhaps TRBD1 as D (6 bases). The CDR3 spans 13 residues. Trimming removed 3 bases from V and 3 bases from J, with 9 bases in between. Looked up from germline, CDR1 is SGHTA and CDR2 is FQGNSA. The CDR3 region is CASSLGRGYEQYF. Here the CDR3 DNA reads TGTGCCAGCAGCTTGGGCAGGGGCTACGAGCAGTACTTC.

The genes are TRBV5-1 and TRBJ2-5; the D is unclear. The CDR3 consists of 11 residues. Germline V CDR1 and CDR2: SGHRS, YFSETQ. Trimming removed 4 bases from V and 3 bases from J, with 4 bases in between. The CDR3 coding sequence is TGCGCCAGCAGCATAGAAGAGACCCAGTACTTC. Encoded protein: CASSIEETQYF.

CDR3 bases: TGTGCCAGTAGTATGGACGGGAGGTCGGATACGCAGTATTTT. Translated: CASSMDGRSDTQYF. This chain connects TRBV19 to TRBJ2-3, with 7 nucleotides matching TRBD2. This CDR3 is built from 14 residues. Germline V gene data show CDR1 as LNHDA and CDR2 as SQIVND (reference sequence). The V gene end was trimmed by 3 bases and the J gene end by 6 bases; junction bases not matched to a gene: 6.

This clone was seen just once. The V call is TRBV5-1, the J call TRBJ2-6; 8 bases fit TRBD1. From germline, CDR1 is SGHRS and CDR2 YFSETQ. The trim removed 5 bases at V and 0 bases at J, leaving 7 bases unmatched. The CDR3 contains 17 residues. The CDR3 DNA follows: TGCGCCAGCAGATCACCGGGACAGGACTCTGGGGCCAACGTCCTGACTTTC. Its protein product is CASRSPGQDSGANVLTF.

The chain links TRBV27 to TRBJ1-6, with TRBD1 identical over 10 bases. The CDR3 loop spans 15 amino acids. V dropped 3 bases and J dropped 9; count of bases not matched to a gene: 5. Germline assignment: CDR1 MNHEY and CDR2 SMNVEV (reference sequence). DNA of the CDR3: TGTGCCAGCAGTTTCCAGACAGGGGGCGTTTCACCCCTCCACTTT. Its protein is CASSFQTGGVSPLHF.

This chain uses TRBV11-2 with TRBJ2-5, with TRBD2 matching over 8 bases. J was trimmed by 5 bases and V by 1 base; bases with no gene match: 9. Germline loops: CDR1 SGHAT, CDR2 FQNNGV. The CDR3 contains 16 residues. The CDR3, as DNA: TGTGCCAGCAGCTTAGGGAGCCTAGCGGGTGGCGAGACCCAGTACTTC. This gives the protein CASSLGSLAGGETQYF.

The chain couples TRBV13 to TRBJ1-6, with 7 positions matching TRBD1. V dropped 5 bases and J dropped 6; count of bases not matched to a gene: 4. This CDR3 is 14 amino acids long. Germline V gene sequence: CDR1 PRHDT, CDR2 FYEKMQ (reference sequence). The CDR3 nucleotides read TGTGCCAGCAGCCGTCGGGACAGTAATTCACCCCTCCACTTT. Its translation: CASSRRDSNSPLHF. Together with reference TRBV13 and TRBJ1-6, the CDR3 gives the full variable domain: AAGVIQSPRHLIKEKRETATLKCYPIPRHDTVYWYQQGPGQDPQFLISFYEKMQSDKGSIPDRFSAQQFSDYHSELNMSSLELGDSALYFCASSRRDSNSPLHFGNGTRLTVT.

The chain carries TRBV6-5 and TRBJ1-1; D is possibly TRBD1 (5 bases). V was cut by 6 bases and J by 8 bases, with 10 bases left in between. This CDR3 has 11 residues. Germline loops: CDR1 MNHEY, CDR2 SVGAGI. CDR3 nucleotide sequence: TGTGCCAGCAGAACAGGCTCGGAAGCTTTCTTT. Encoded protein: CASRTGSEAFF.

This chain connects TRBV3-1 (or the pseudogene TRBV3-2) to TRBJ1-3; unclear D gene. V lost 6 bases, J lost 0 bases, and 9 bases lay in between. Germline V lookup: CDR1 LGHDT, CDR2 YNNKEL (reference sequence). The CDR3 sequence is 14 residues long. The CDR3 here is CASSRTFSGNTIYF. As DNA, the CDR3 is TGTGCCAGCAGTAGGACTTTCTCTGGAAACACCATATATTTT.

In this sample, this clone turned up a few times. V is TRBV11-3 and J is TRBJ2-1; weak D call: TRBD2 (5 bases). Trimming removed 2 bases at V and 3 bases at J, with 20 bases between. Germline CDR1 is SGHNT and CDR2 is YENEEA. The CDR3 loop spans 18 amino acids. CDR3 protein: CASSLSHSADLGYNEQFF. The CDR3 DNA is TGTGCCAGCAGCTTATCCCACTCAGCGGACCTCGGCTACAATGAGCAGTTCTTC.

The gene calls are TRBV3-1 (or the pseudogene TRBV3-2) and TRBJ1-2; 7 bases fit TRBD1. Germline assignment: CDR1 LGHDT and CDR2 YNNKEL (reference sequence). This CDR3 comprises 15 residues. J lost 3 bases, V lost 2 bases, and 6 bases had no gene match. Here the CDR3 reads CASSQPGQTYYGYTF. DNA for the CDR3: TGTGCCAGCAGCCAACCGGGACAGACCTACTATGGCTACACCTTC.

The chain carries TRBV10-1 and TRBJ1-6; the D gene is possibly TRBD1 (6 bases). V lost 5 bases, J lost 7 bases, and 9 bases lay in between. Germline V gives CDR1 WNHNN, CDR2 SYGVQD (reference sequence). The CDR3 runs 13 residues. Here the CDR3 reads CASSTGRNSPLHF. DNA for the CDR3: TGCGCCAGCAGTACAGGGAGAAATTCACCCCTCCACTTT.

V gene TRBV19 combines with J gene TRBJ2-1, with a tentative D call TRBD1 (6 bases). Trimming shortened V by 3 bases and J by 4 bases, and 13 bases separated the two germline ends. Germline loops: CDR1 LNHDA, CDR2 SQIVND (reference sequence). The CDR3 consists of 15 residues. In DNA, the CDR3 is TGTGCCAGTAGTATCCGAAGGACAGCTTACAATGAGCAGTTCTTC. Translation gives CASSIRRTAYNEQFF.

The chain is built from TRBV7-2 and TRBJ1-3; possible D gene TRBD1, 5 bases. The germline V and J ends were trimmed by 6 bases and 0 bases, with 18 bases remaining between them. Germline loops: CDR1 SGHTA, CDR2 FQGNSA. The CDR3 has 17 residues. This CDR3 is CASSSHRGTYSGNTIYF. CDR3 nucleotides: TGTGCCAGCAGTTCTCACCGGGGGACCTACTCTGGAAACACCATATATTTT.

This chain joins TRBV21-1 and TRBJ2-1; the table's TRBD1 call for D was not verified on the DNA. TRBV21-1 is annotated as a pseudogene. This CDR3 spans 16 amino acids. CDR3 protein: CASSKVSQGHYNEQFF. The CDR3 bases are TGTGCCAGCAGCAAAGTCTCACAGGGGCACTACAATGAGCAGTTCTTC.

The chain links TRBV2 to TRBJ1-2, with D possibly being TRBD1 (6 bases). Trimming stripped 5 bases from V and 8 bases from J, with 21 bases between. The CDR3 is made up of 15 amino acids. Germline-derived CDR1 and CDR2 are SNHLY and FYNNEI. The CDR3 spells CASSRAQQGSRGYTF. CDR3 DNA sequence: TGTGCCAGCAGTAGAGCCCAACAGGGATCTCGGGGCTACACCTTC.